The clone carrying this TCR beta chain was detected a few times. Antigen: not known. The data belong to a study of blood T cells in healthy people across ages. Study-level results: Total diversity from one million sequenced T cells was likely underestimated.

This CDR3 spans 14 amino acids. In germline, CDR1 is SGDLS, CDR2 YYNGEE. Trimming cost V 1 base and J 4 bases, with 11 bases left between them. Sample-barcoded 5' priming and a J-beta primer mix drove a second PCR of roughly 6 to 12 cycles. TCRdb re-derived calls from the 5' RACE reads in MiXCR, one entry per CDR3 protein. The sample includes approximately 780,000 distinct CDR3 sequences, more than 25% of them seen just once. The same sample was also used in a study of T cells of mothers and their children. As reported in that work: Donation was provided by three healthy Caucasian mothers along with their six children. The study obtained over 8.5 million TCR beta CDR3 reads per mother and about 3 million per child.

Sequenced sample: blood. The sequence derives from a boy younger than 18 in good health. The rearrangement links TRBV9 to TRBJ2-5; D is perhaps TRBD2 (6 bases). The CDR3 sequence: CASSVLGGGETQYF. For the CDR3, the DNA is TGTGCCAGCAGCGTACTGGGAGGCGGAGAGACCCAGTACTTC.